Below are 27 T cell receptor beta chains sequenced from a single sample in a study of blood T cell repertoires in COVID-19. TCRdb's copy holds only in-frame clones and misses some; the assay was immunoSEQ multiplex PCR. The table has 150,000 to 200,000 clones, about 80% seen once. The sequenced sample consisted of peripheral blood. The receptors originated from a woman older than 75 with acute or convalescent COVID-19.

This clone was picked up a small number of times. This chain uses TRBV30 with TRBJ2-5; D possibly corresponds to TRBD2 (5 bases). Trimming removed 1 base from V and 7 bases from J, with 19 bases in between. This CDR3 comprises 15 residues. In germline, CDR1 is GTSNPN, CDR2 SVGIG (reference sequence). In nucleotides, the CDR3 is TGTGCCTGGAGTGGTGTTTCGCGGGCGCCAGGGACCCAGTACTTC. Its protein product is CAWSGVSRAPGTQYF.

The gene calls are TRBV29-1 and TRBJ2-7, with no clear D. Trimming took off 5 bases at V and 2 bases at J, with 7 bases between the two ends. The germline V gene has CDR1 SQVTM and CDR2 ANQGSEA. CDR3 length: 11 amino acids. The CDR3 DNA follows: TGCAGCGTTTTCAGCGCCTACGAGCAGTACTTC. It yields the protein CSVFSAYEQYF.

The chain links TRBV27 to TRBJ1-2; 8 bases line up with TRBD1. Trimming removed 7 bases from V and 6 bases from J; junction bases left unmatched: 4. The germline V gene has CDR1 MNHEY and CDR2 SMNVEV (reference sequence). The CDR3 spans 12 residues. CDR3 region: CASTTGGDGYTF. The CDR3, as DNA: TGTGCCAGCACAACAGGGGGGGATGGCTACACCTTC.

The chain links TRBV7-8 to TRBJ1-4; 8 bases map to TRBD1. CDR1 is SGHVS, CDR2 FQNEAQ, per germline. V lost 5 bases and J lost 4; bases outside the gene matches: 3. The CDR3 sequence is 14 residues long. CDR3 amino acids: CASSLGQGNEKLFF. The DNA for the CDR3 is TGTGCCAGCAGCCTAGGACAGGGTAATGAAAAACTGTTTTTT.

CDR3: CASSFSSGGIQETQYF. CDR3 sequence (DNA): TGCGCCAGCAGCTTTTCTTCCGGGGGGATCCAAGAGACCCAGTACTTC. The chain has TRBV5-1 and TRBJ2-5, with 7 bases identical to TRBD2. The CDR3 runs 16 residues. CDR1 is SGHRS and CDR2 is YFSETQ in the germline V gene. Trimming at V came to 2 bases and at J to 1 base, leaving 8 bases not matched to a gene.

V usage is TRBV9 and J usage is TRBJ2-1; D ambiguous. CDR1 SGDLS and CDR2 YYNGEE come from the germline V gene. CDR3 size: 14 residues. V lost 0 bases and J lost 9, with 13 bases in between. CDR3 in amino acids: CASSVVQAPGEQFF. The CDR3 DNA is TGTGCCAGCAGCGTAGTTCAAGCGCCGGGTGAGCAGTTCTTC.

The rearrangement joins TRBV19 to TRBJ2-5, with no clear D. Trimming cost V 5 bases and J 5 bases, with 12 bases left between them. The CDR3 contains 13 residues. Per germline, CDR1 LNHDA and CDR2 SQIVND (reference sequence). CDR3 amino acids: CASSWSVGETQYF. In DNA form, the CDR3 reads TGTGCCAGTAGTTGGAGCGTAGGTGAGACCCAGTACTTC.

The genes are TRBV12-3 or TRBV12-4 and TRBJ2-5; D is possibly TRBD2 (6 bases). Trimming pared 7 bases from V and 0 bases from J, leaving 9 bases between. This CDR3 region has 13 residues. CDR3 amino acids: CASTSENQETQYF. The CDR3 DNA follows: TGTGCCAGCACTAGCGAGAACCAAGAGACCCAGTACTTC.

This chain links TRBV28 with TRBJ2-1; a possible D gene is TRBD1 (5 bases). This CDR3 is 16 amino acids long. Trimming cost V 3 bases and J 8 bases, with 20 bases left between them. CDR1 is MDHEN and CDR2 is SYDVKM in the germline V gene. CDR3: CASSFSQVDTYDEQFF. DNA for the CDR3: TGTGCCAGCAGTTTCTCACAGGTTGATACATACGATGAGCAGTTCTTC. The full variable domain, completed using reference TRBV28 and TRBJ2-1, is DVKVTQSSRYLVKRTGEKVFLECVQDMDHENMFWYRQDPGLGLRLIYFSYDVKMKEKGDIPEGYSVSREKKERFSLILESASTNQTSMYLCASSFSQVDTYDEQFFGPGTRLTVL.

The count of this clone is one. The V gene is TRBV30, the J gene TRBJ2-1, with a tentative D call TRBD2 (6 bases). Germline CDR1 GTSNPN, CDR2 SVGIG (reference sequence). The CDR3 is 17 amino acids. The V and J ends lost 0 bases and 0 bases respectively, with 15 bases between them. The CDR3 loop reads CAWSVPWRGPSYNEQFF. The CDR3 coding sequence is TGTGCCTGGAGTGTACCCTGGCGGGGCCCCTCCTACAATGAGCAGTTCTTC.

This clone was observed a handful of times. The V and J genes are TRBV30 and TRBJ1-2; TRBD1 agrees at 9 bases. V gave up 8 bases and J gave up 3 bases; unmatched junction bases: 13. The germline gives CDR1 GTSNPN, CDR2 SVGIG (reference sequence). There are 15 residues in the CDR3. This CDR3 is CARQGGDREDYGYTF. CDR3 DNA: TGTGCCCGTCAGGGGGGGGACAGGGAGGACTATGGCTACACCTTC.

The chain employs TRBV5-1 and TRBJ2-1, with D unresolved. This CDR3 spans 16 amino acids. Trimming took off 0 bases at V and 2 bases at J, with 12 bases between the two ends. The V gene's germline CDR1 is SGHRS and CDR2 YFSETQ. The CDR3 sequence: CASSLDSLGAYNEQFF. CDR3 nucleotides: TGCGCCAGCAGCTTGGACAGTCTTGGCGCCTACAATGAGCAGTTCTTC. The full variable domain, with the rest looked up from reference TRBV5-1 and TRBJ2-1, is KAGVTQTPRYLIKTRGQQVTLSCSPISGHRSVSWYQQTPGQGLQFLFEYFSETQRNKGNFPGRFSGRQFSNSRSEMNVSTLELGDSALYLCASSLDSLGAYNEQFFGPGTRLTVL.

The chain recombines TRBV20-1 with TRBJ2-7; D is uncertain. CDR3 length: 11 residues. The V end lost 2 bases, the J end lost 3 bases, and 5 bases lay between the germline ends. Per germline, CDR1 DFQATT and CDR2 SNEGSKA (reference sequence). CDR3 sequence reads: CSARLNYEQYF. DNA for the CDR3: TGCAGTGCTAGACTTAACTACGAGCAGTACTTC.

The gene calls are TRBV2 and TRBJ1-4; D is perhaps TRBD1 (5 bases). The germline V and J ends were trimmed by 7 bases and 7 bases, with 16 bases remaining between them. The length of the CDR3 is 14 residues. Germline V gene sequence: CDR1 SNHLY, CDR2 FYNNEI. The CDR3 is CASNIRGAGEKLFF. The CDR3 coding sequence is TGTGCCAGCAATATAAGGGGCGCCGGTGAAAAACTGTTTTTT.

CDR3 loop: CASSGGTYEQYF. In DNA form, the CDR3 reads TGTGCCAGCAGTGGGGGGACCTACGAGCAGTACTTC. The chain uses TRBV28 and TRBJ2-7; perhaps TRBD2 as D (6 bases). Per the germline V gene, CDR1 is MDHEN and CDR2 is SYDVKM. The CDR3 runs 12 residues. V was cut by 5 bases and J by 2 bases, with 7 bases left in between.

V gene TRBV19 combines with J gene TRBJ2-4, with 11 bases aligning to TRBD1. V lost 3 bases and J lost 0; bases outside the gene matches: 4. Germline values: CDR1 LNHDA, CDR2 SQIVND (reference sequence). This CDR3 has 17 amino acids. The CDR3 is CASSMRTGGIAKNIQYF. In DNA, the CDR3 is TGTGCCAGTAGTATGCGGACAGGGGGCATAGCCAAAAACATTCAGTACTTC.

V usage is TRBV9 and J usage is TRBJ1-6; perhaps TRBD1 as D (6 bases). Germline V lookup: CDR1 SGDLS, CDR2 YYNGEE. The CDR3 spans 14 residues. Trimming removed 1 base from V and 6 bases from J, with 8 bases in between. The CDR3 is CASSVQGSNSPLHF. CDR3 bases: TGTGCCAGCAGCGTACAGGGGAGTAATTCACCCCTCCACTTT. The complete variable domain, with remaining parts taken from reference TRBV9 and TRBJ1-6, reads DSGVTQTPKHLITATGQRVTLRCSPRSGDLSVYWYQQSLDQGLQFLIQYYNGEERAKGNILERFSAQQFPDLHSELNLSSLELGDSALYFCASSVQGSNSPLHFGNGTRLTVT.

The genes are TRBV15 and TRBJ2-7; 11 positions agree with TRBD1. Germline CDR1 is LNHNV and CDR2 is YYDKDF (reference sequence). The ends lost 5 bases at V and 2 bases at J; junction bases unmatched: 2. This CDR3 spans 14 amino acids. DNA of the CDR3: TGTGCCACCAGCCTGGACAGGGGGCCCTACGAGCAGTACTTC. Its protein product is CATSLDRGPYEQYF.

The chain has TRBV9 and TRBJ1-4, with 7 nucleotides matching TRBD1. The trim removed 0 bases at V and 8 bases at J, leaving 4 bases unmatched. The CDR3 has 14 amino acids. The germline CDR1 and CDR2 sequences are SGDLS and YYNGEE. The CDR3, as DNA: TGTGCCAGCAGCGTAGGACAGGGTGGCGAAAAACTGTTTTTT. Translated, it gives CASSVGQGGEKLFF.

This clone occurred once. The rearrangement uses TRBV15 and TRBJ1-5; D might be TRBD1 (6 bases). The V end was cut by 5 bases, the J end by 3 bases, with 17 bases between. The CDR3 covers 16 residues. Germline V gene sequence: CDR1 LNHNV, CDR2 YYDKDF (reference sequence). The CDR3 DNA follows: TGTGCCACCAGCGAGGGCAGGGGATCGGTCAATCAGCCCCAGCATTTT. It codes for CATSEGRGSVNQPQHF. The variable domain in full, with the rest retrieved from reference TRBV15 and TRBJ1-5, is DAMVIQNPRYQVTQFGKPVTLSCSQTLNHNVMYWYQQKSSQAPKLLFHYYDKDFNNEADTPDNFQSRRPNTSFCFLDIRSPGLGDTAMYLCATSEGRGSVNQPQHFGDGTRLSIL.

This clone showed up just once. The V gene is TRBV4-3, the J gene TRBJ1-1; 7 bases match TRBD1. V trimming: 2 bases; J trimming: 4 bases; junction bases outside the gene matches: 4. The CDR3 loop spans 14 amino acids. Germline values: CDR1 LGHNA, CDR2 YSLEER. For the CDR3, the DNA is TGCGCCAGCAGCCAAACAGGGGTTGGCACTGAAGCTTTCTTT. Its protein product is CASSQTGVGTEAFF.

This chain links TRBV19 with TRBJ1-1; 12 bases match TRBD1. The CDR3 length is 17 residues. V lost 6 bases to trimming and J lost 3 bases; unmatched junction nucleotides: 11. Germline CDR1 LNHDA, CDR2 SQIVND (reference sequence). The CDR3, as DNA: TGTGCCAGTAGACAGACCGGGACAGGGGGCACGTACACTGAAGCTTTCTTT. Protein product: CASRQTGTGGTYTEAFF. The full variable domain, its missing parts supplied by reference TRBV19 and TRBJ1-1, is DGGITQSPKYLFRKEGQNVTLSCEQNLNHDAMYWYRQDPGQGLRLIYYSQIVNDFQKGDIAEGYSVSREKKESFPLTVTSAQKNPTAFYLCASRQTGTGGTYTEAFFGQGTRLTVV.

The V gene is TRBV5-4, the J gene TRBJ1-1; unclear D gene. This CDR3 is 15 amino acids long. The germline V gene has CDR1 SGHNT and CDR2 YYREEE (reference sequence). V was cut by 1 base and J by 0 bases, with 10 bases left in between. CDR3 region: CASSLSSTLNTEAFF. The CDR3 DNA follows: TGTGCCAGCAGCTTGAGCTCTACCTTGAACACTGAAGCTTTCTTT.

The V and J genes are TRBV6-2 or TRBV6-3 and TRBJ2-1, with TRBD2 identical over 12 bases. Germline V CDR1 and CDR2: MNHEY, SVGEGT. This CDR3 contains 16 residues. Trimming cost V 2 bases and J 6 bases; bases outside gene matches: 5. The CDR3 region has the DNA TGTGCCAGCAGTTACGACCTAGCGGGAGGGGTCAATGAGCAGTTCTTC. This encodes CASSYDLAGGVNEQFF.

V and J are TRBV5-6 and TRBJ1-1; 8 bases map to TRBD1. In germline, CDR1 is SGHDT, CDR2 YYEEEE. CDR3 length: 14 residues. V shed 4 bases, J shed 5 bases, and the junction held 7 bases outside the gene matches. The CDR3 DNA follows: TGTGCCAGCAGCGGACAGGGAGGTGTTACTGAAGCTTTCTTT. This gives the protein CASSGQGGVTEAFF.

The rearrangement uses TRBV4-2 and TRBJ2-7; D not resolved. Germline V gene sequence: CDR1 LGHNA, CDR2 YNFKEQ. The CDR3 covers 14 residues. Trimming left V 0 bases short and J 3 bases short, with 9 bases between. CDR3 in amino acids: CASSQDSLFYEQYF. As DNA, the CDR3 is TGTGCCAGCAGCCAAGACTCTCTCTTCTACGAGCAGTACTTC.

The chain is built from TRBV2 and TRBJ1-6, with D unresolved. CDR1 SNHLY and CDR2 FYNNEI come from the germline V gene. V was trimmed by 9 bases and J by 8 bases, leaving 17 bases between them. This CDR3 has 14 residues. For the CDR3, the DNA is TGTGCCAGGCGACCGCGGCGGGGAGATTCACCCCTCCACTTT. It yields the protein CARRPRRGDSPLHF.